This TCR beta chain comes out of a study of response to subunit inactivated influenza vaccine. This clonotype has ten or more counts. V gave up 7 bases and J gave up 4 bases, with 8 bases separating them. CDR1 is MNHEY and CDR2 is SVGEGT in the germline V gene. This CDR3 comprises 11 residues. TCRdb analysed the RT-PCR reads with MiXCR anew, one entry per CDR3 protein. Found here are some 570,000 distinct CDR3 sequences, over 9% of them singletons; the top ten hold approximately 11%. The same sample was also studied in work on T cells expressing NK-cell markers. That investigation notes: 5'RACE template switching built TCR beta cDNA with unique molecular identifiers.

The genes are TRBV6-2 or TRBV6-3 and TRBJ2-7; TRBD1 is a possible D gene (5 bases). The source is a man in his fifties or sixties who received an inactivated influenza vaccine. The source material was PBMCs from blood, sampled on the day of vaccination. Here the CDR3 reads CASNQGYEQYF. The DNA of the CDR3 is TGTGCCAGCAATCAGGGTTACGAGCAGTACTTC.